This is a list of T cell receptor beta chains from one sample in a study of T cells in Graves' hyperthyroidism and ophthalmopathy. TCRdb re-analysed the multiplex PCR reads in MiXCR, keeping a single row per CDR3 protein. The repertoire holds some 270,000 distinct CDR3 sequences, with roughly an eighth as singletons. Specimen: blood. The source of these receptors is a woman aged 40 to 50 with Graves' hyperthyroidism. Each CDR3 is given with its conserved first and last residue. D genes are given only for firm matches. Clone size appears in some rows only: once, few, many, or a class for an expanded clone.

clone_size,j_call,d_call,v_call,cdr3_nt,cdr3_aa
many,TRBJ1-2,-,TRBV11-2,TGTGCCAGCAGCGTCGGGACCCTCTATGGCTACACCTTC,CASSVGTLYGYTF
many,TRBJ2-5,-,TRBV11-3,TGTGCCAGCAGCTCCTTATCAGGGGCGGAGACCCAGTACTTC,CASSSLSGAETQYF
many,TRBJ2-1,TRBD2,TRBV7-9,TGTGCCAGCAGCTTCCTCCCCGGGACTAGCGGGAGCGATGAGCAGTTCTTC,CASSFLPGTSGSDEQFF
-,TRBJ2-1,-,TRBV12-3/TRBV12-4,TGTGCCAGCAGTCGGGGCGGAAAGATGGGTAATGAGCAGTTCTTC,CASSRGGKMGNEQFF
many,TRBJ1-4,-,TRBV12-3/TRBV12-4,TGTGCCAGCAGTTTTTTCGCGGGTTTTAATGAAAAACTGTTTTTT,CASSFFAGFNEKLFF
many,TRBJ1-2,-,TRBV24-1,TGTGCCACCAGTGACAGGGGTGGTCGGGGCTACACCTTC,CATSDRGGRGYTF
-,TRBJ1-6,TRBD1,TRBV19,TGTGCCAGTAGCAAAGACAGGGATGCACCCCTCCACTTT,CASSKDRDAPLHF
many,TRBJ2-4,-,TRBV7-9,TGTGCCAGCAGCCCTCTGGCGGGTGGAAACATTCAGTACTTC,CASSPLAGGNIQYF
many,TRBJ1-1,-,TRBV5-1,TGCGCCAGCAGCCCAACCCCGGGAGCTAACACTGAAGCTTTCTTT,CASSPTPGANTEAFF
many,TRBJ2-2,-,TRBV28,TGTGCCAGCAAGCTAACCGGGGAGCTGTTTTTT,CASKLTGELFF
-,TRBJ1-6,-,TRBV9,TGTGCCAGCGGCAGGGAGGAGTCACCCCTCCACTTT,CASGREESPLHF
-,TRBJ2-7,TRBD1,TRBV29-1,TGCAGCGCTGGGACAGGGGGTCGCTACGAGCAGTACTTC,CSAGTGGRYEQYF
many,TRBJ2-7,TRBD1,TRBV10-3,TGTGCCATCAGAGTGACAGGGGGAGACGAGCAGTACTTC,CAIRVTGGDEQYF
many,TRBJ2-3,-,TRBV20-1,TGCAGTGCTAGAGGCATAACGGCTAGCACAGATACGCAGTATTTT,CSARGITASTDTQYF
many,TRBJ1-1,TRBD1,TRBV7-2,TGTGCCAGCAGCGAGCAGGGGGGCACTGAAGCTTTCTTT,CASSEQGGTEAFF
many,TRBJ1-5,-,TRBV10-3,TGTGCCATCAGTGGGGGAGAGAGCAATCAGCCCCAGCATTTT,CAISGGESNQPQHF
-,TRBJ2-6,TRBD2,TRBV7-9,TGTGCCAGCAGCTTAGTACTAGCGGAGATCTCTGGGGCCAACGTCCTGACTTTC,CASSLVLAEISGANVLTF
few,TRBJ1-1,-,TRBV6-1,TGTGCCAGCAAGGGAGGCGCGAACACTGAAGCTTTCTTT,CASKGGANTEAFF
-,TRBJ1-5,-,TRBV2,TGTGCCAGCAGTGAGCAGGGGATAGTCAATCAGCCCCAGCATTTT,CASSEQGIVNQPQHF
few,TRBJ2-3,-,TRBV20-1,TGCAGTGCTAGTAGGGGACTCCCCCCATTGGATACGCAGTATTTT,CSASRGLPPLDTQYF
few,TRBJ1-3,-,TRBV20-1,TGCAGTGCCCCAACCCCAAGGGGTAGCGGAAACACCATATATTTT,CSAPTPRGSGNTIYF
many,TRBJ1-6,TRBD1,TRBV10-3,TGTGCCATCAACCCGACAGGGGGTGATTCACCCCTCCACTTT,CAINPTGGDSPLHF
many,TRBJ2-7,TRBD1,TRBV12-3/TRBV12-4,TGTGCCAGCAGTTCCCAAAACAGGGGAACCTACGAGCAGTACTTC,CASSSQNRGTYEQYF
many,TRBJ1-5,-,TRBV19,TGTGCCAGTAGTACAGGGTTTCGGAGCAATCAGCCCCAGCATTTT,CASSTGFRSNQPQHF
many,TRBJ2-2,-,TRBV6-5,TGTGCCAGCAGTTACGGCAGGGCCTCCGGGGAGCTGTTTTTT,CASSYGRASGELFF
-,TRBJ2-1,-,TRBV24-1,TGTGCCACCAGGGGGGAGAGGGGCAACTCCTACAATGAGCAGTTCTTC,CATRGERGNSYNEQFF
few,TRBJ2-2,-,TRBV12-5,TGTGCTAGTGGTTTAGGGAACACCGGGGAGCTGTTTTTT,CASGLGNTGELFF
few,TRBJ2-1,TRBD1,TRBV2,TGTGCCAGCATTTTAGGGGACAGGGGGCTGGTGGAGCAGTTCTTC,CASILGDRGLVEQFF
-,TRBJ2-5,TRBD2,TRBV28,TGTGCCAGCAGTACCCTGGGGGGGGGCCAAGAGACCCAGTACTTC,CASSTLGGGQETQYF
-,TRBJ1-4,-,TRBV6-1,TGTGCCAGCATCCTGACAGGCTCCCAGTCTGCAACTAATGAAAAACTGTTTTTT,CASILTGSQSATNEKLFF
many,TRBJ2-7,TRBD2,TRBV20-1,TGCAGTGCTACTAGCGGGAGTTCCTACGAGCAGTACTTC,CSATSGSSYEQYF
many,TRBJ1-1,TRBD1,TRBV7-8,TGTGCCAGCAGCAGGGGACAGGGTGCCACTGAAGCTTTCTTT,CASSRGQGATEAFF
many,TRBJ2-3,-,TRBV7-8,TGTGCCAGCAGCTTAATGGGGGATCCTGGTACAGATACGCAGTATTTT,CASSLMGDPGTDTQYF
few,TRBJ2-4,TRBD1,TRBV13,TGTGCCAGCAGCTTATCGCAGGGGGCTATAGGAAACATTCAGTACTTC,CASSLSQGAIGNIQYF
many,TRBJ1-2,-,TRBV29-1,TGCAGCGTTGAAGAAGACCGTCATTATGGCTACACCTTC,CSVEEDRHYGYTF
many,TRBJ2-3,TRBD2,TRBV7-9,TGTGCCAGCAGCGCGCTAGCGGGAGGCACTAGCACAGATACGCAGTATTTT,CASSALAGGTSTDTQYF
many,TRBJ2-3,-,TRBV5-1,TGCGCCAGCAGCCCCAGTACCGCGGGACACCCCTTCACAGATACGCAGTATTTT,CASSPSTAGHPFTDTQYF
many,TRBJ2-3,-,TRBV3-1,TGTGCCAGCAGCCAATCATCGAGGGATACGCAGTATTTT,CASSQSSRDTQYF
many,TRBJ1-5,-,TRBV12-3/TRBV12-4,TGTGCCAGCAGTTTTCGTCCATGGGGTAACAATCAGCCCCAGCATTTT,CASSFRPWGNNQPQHF
-,TRBJ1-4,-,TRBV27,TGTGTCAGCAGGCGGGGGGGCGAAAAACTGTTTTTT,CVSRRGGEKLFF
many,TRBJ1-2,-,TRBV10-3,TGTGCCATCAGTGAGTCATCTAACTATGGCTACACCTTC,CAISESSNYGYTF
-,TRBJ2-3,-,TRBV19,TGTGCCAGTAGTATCCCAAGGGATACGCAGTATTTT,CASSIPRDTQYF
once,TRBJ1-4,-,TRBV7-9,TGTGCCAGCAGCCCGGGGTTGGCTAATGAAAAACTGTTTTTT,CASSPGLANEKLFF
many,TRBJ2-5,-,TRBV28,TGTGCCAGCAGTTTAGGGCAGGTCGCGGCGGGCCAAGAGACCCAGTACTTC,CASSLGQVAAGQETQYF
many,TRBJ2-7,-,TRBV7-9,TGTGCCAGCAGCGTCTCAGGGCGTCTCTCCTACGAGCAGTACTTC,CASSVSGRLSYEQYF
many,TRBJ2-7,TRBD1,TRBV12-3/TRBV12-4,TGTGCCAGCAGCAGAGGACAGGGAAGGGACGAGCAGTACTTC,CASSRGQGRDEQYF
few,TRBJ2-1,TRBD2,TRBV5-4,TGTGCCAGCAGCTTGCCCGGGACTAGTGCACATGAGCAGTTCTTC,CASSLPGTSAHEQFF
-,TRBJ2-1,TRBD2,TRBV7-2,TGTGCCAGCAGCGCCGGGACTACAACCTCCTACAATGAGCAGTTCTTC,CASSAGTTTSYNEQFF
many,TRBJ1-1,TRBD1,TRBV10-3,TGTGCCATGCGGGGACAGCTGAACACTGAAGCTTTCTTT,CAMRGQLNTEAFF
many,TRBJ1-3,-,TRBV19,TGTGCCAGTAGTATAGGCAGGCCGCCCTCTGGAAACACCATATATTTT,CASSIGRPPSGNTIYF
-,TRBJ2-5,TRBD2,TRBV3-1,TGTGCCAGCAGCCAGAGCCGGCTAGCGGGAAAAGAAACCCAGTACTTC,CASSQSRLAGKETQYF
many,TRBJ1-1,-,TRBV30,TGTGCCTGGAGTGTACAATCACAGGTTGAAGCTTTCTTT,CAWSVQSQVEAFF
many,TRBJ2-7,TRBD2,TRBV6-1,TGTGCCAGCAGGTCCTTGGGACTATACTACGAGCAGTACTTC,CASRSLGLYYEQYF
many,TRBJ2-7,TRBD2,TRBV11-2,TGTGCCAGCAGGTCCGTGTGGACTAGCGGGAGGAGCGGAGTGGGCGAGCAGTACTTC,CASRSVWTSGRSGVGEQYF
-,TRBJ2-3,-,TRBV6-1,TGTGCCAGCGCGCAGGGAATGGATACGCAGTATTTT,CASAQGMDTQYF
many,TRBJ1-2,-,TRBV25-1,TGTGCCAGTACGGACGGATATGGCTACACCTTC,CASTDGYGYTF
-,TRBJ2-2,-,TRBV4-1,TGCGCCAGCAGCCAAGGAGCTGCCTCCAGGGGTGGCACCGGGGAGCTGTTTTTT,CASSQGAASRGGTGELFF
many,TRBJ1-2,-,TRBV20-1,TGCAGTGCTGGGACGGACAACTATGGCTACACCTTC,CSAGTDNYGYTF
many,TRBJ2-5,-,TRBV3-1,TGTGCCAGCAGCCAAGGGACTACCGATGGAGAGACCCAGTACTTC,CASSQGTTDGETQYF